This record concerns one TCR beta chain sequence. Its target is not known. The PCR made use of 60 Vbeta and 13 Jbeta primers. Libraries were prepared by immunoSEQ multiplex PCR; TCRdb keeps only in-frame clonotypes and omits some of them. The sample holds 30,000 to 35,000 clones. The sample is drawn from a study of cytomegalovirus exposure and HLA in healthy donors. Study as a whole: The early release's HLA-typed donors yielded roughly 85 million unique TCRs. Study outcomes and limitations: It was only CMV serostatus that was available as immune exposure information. As a later analysis showed, a missense DCLRE1C variant was linked to trimming of TCR beta V- and J-genes.

V lost 4 bases and J lost 4; bases outside the gene matches: 3. There are 13 residues in the CDR3. CDR1 and CDR2 from the germline V gene are KGHSH and LQKENI. Donors likely had unrecorded immune exposures despite being nominally healthy when sampled. The origin of this receptor is a woman between 40 and 50 years old in good health and CMV-seropositive. The specimen sequenced was PBMCs. The genes are TRBV18 and TRBJ1-2; 7 bases are shared with TRBD1. The CDR3 loop is CASSQTGSYGYTF. The CDR3, as DNA: TGTGCCAGCTCACAGACAGGGAGCTATGGCTACACCTTC.